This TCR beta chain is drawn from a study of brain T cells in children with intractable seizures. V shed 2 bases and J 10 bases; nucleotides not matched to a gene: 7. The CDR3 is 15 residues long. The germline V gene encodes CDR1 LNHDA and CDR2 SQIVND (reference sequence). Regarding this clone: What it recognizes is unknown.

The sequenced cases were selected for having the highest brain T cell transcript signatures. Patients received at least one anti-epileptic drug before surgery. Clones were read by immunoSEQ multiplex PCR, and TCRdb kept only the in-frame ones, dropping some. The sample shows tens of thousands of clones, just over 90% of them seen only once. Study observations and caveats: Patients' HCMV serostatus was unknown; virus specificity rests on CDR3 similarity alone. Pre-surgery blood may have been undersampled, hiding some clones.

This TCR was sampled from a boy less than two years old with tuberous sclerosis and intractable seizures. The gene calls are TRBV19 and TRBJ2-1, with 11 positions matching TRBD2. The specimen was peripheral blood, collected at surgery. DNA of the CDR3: TGTGCCAGTAGTATAAGGCTAGCGGGAGGCCCAGAGCAGTTCTTC. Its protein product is CASSIRLAGGPEQFF.